This TCR beta chain is drawn from a study of blood T cell repertoires in COVID-19. On the study more broadly: Samples of COVID-19 (acute and convalescent) were obtained from the United States, Italy and Spain.

Germline CDR1 and CDR2: KGHSH and LQKENI. With 6 bases clipped from V and 2 bases from J, the junction kept 5 bases outside the gene matches. This CDR3 region has 15 residues. In the original analysis: For nucleated cells, counts were estimated from reference gene primer amplification. Some clones are missing from TCRdb's copy, which holds only in-frame ones; the method was immunoSEQ multiplex PCR. V, J and clone size were drawn from that table, and D and trimming were deduced from the DNA. The profile shows fewer than 75,000 clones, 87% of them singletons. The chain joins TRBV18 to TRBJ1-3; 9 bases agree with TRBD1. The material sequenced was peripheral blood. This receptor was taken from a man between 60 and 70 years old with active or convalescent COVID-19. The CDR3: CASSPNRGPGNTIYF. The CDR3 bases are TGTGCCAGCTCGCCAAACAGGGGGCCTGGAAACACCATATATTTT.